The entry that follows covers one TCR beta chain sequence. This clonotype is described as large (0.1 to 1%). Its antigen is unknown. No per-base quality is available; no much larger clone lies one base away. The cysteine opens and the phenylalanine closes a CDR3 of 16 amino acids. Kept here is only the CDR3 DNA, which spans 48 bases and is read in frame from base 1. Relative to germline, V is missing 5 bases and J is missing 0 bases, with 6 bases of the junction outside any gene match. The library was prepared using RT-PCR. Sequencer: Illumina MiSeq. TCRdb handled the public reads itself, with Q25 trimming in fastp and clone calling in MiXCR, and kept productive beta chains. Merged by CDR3 protein, the rows form single entries marked with the most common genes and DNA. The sample data list fewer than 3,000 distinct CDR3 sequences, and 6% to 6.5% of these were observed just once. About 25% of the sample rests with the top ten.

This record belongs to a study of immune reconstitution after stem cell transplant in scleroderma (dated by TCRdb to 2016 to 2017). This sequence was found in a female donor with systemic sclerosis. The chain couples TRBV23-1 to TRBJ2-4; 8 central nucleotides agree with TRBD1. TRBV23-1 has ORF status, its function being uncertain. The specimen was taken before or after autologous hematopoietic stem cell transplantation (not recorded which). The DNA sequence reads TGCGCCAGCAGTTACAGGGGGGTCATAGCCAAAAACATTCAGTACTTC. Its translation reads: CASSYRGVIAKNIQYF.